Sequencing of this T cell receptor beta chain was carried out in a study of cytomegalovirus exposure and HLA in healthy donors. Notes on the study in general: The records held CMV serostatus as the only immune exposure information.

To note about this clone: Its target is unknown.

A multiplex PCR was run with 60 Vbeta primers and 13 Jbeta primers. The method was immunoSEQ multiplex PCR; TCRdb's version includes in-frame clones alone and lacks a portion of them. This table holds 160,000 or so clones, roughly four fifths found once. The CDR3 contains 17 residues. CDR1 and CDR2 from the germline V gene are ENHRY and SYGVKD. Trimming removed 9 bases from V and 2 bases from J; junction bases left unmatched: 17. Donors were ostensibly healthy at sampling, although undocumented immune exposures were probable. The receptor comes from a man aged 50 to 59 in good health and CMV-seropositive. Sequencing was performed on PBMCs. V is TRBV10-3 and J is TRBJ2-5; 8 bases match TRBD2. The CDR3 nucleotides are TGTGCCATGAGTCGAAGCGGGGGACCTCATTCGCAAGAGACCCAGTACTTC. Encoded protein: CAMSRSGGPHSQETQYF.